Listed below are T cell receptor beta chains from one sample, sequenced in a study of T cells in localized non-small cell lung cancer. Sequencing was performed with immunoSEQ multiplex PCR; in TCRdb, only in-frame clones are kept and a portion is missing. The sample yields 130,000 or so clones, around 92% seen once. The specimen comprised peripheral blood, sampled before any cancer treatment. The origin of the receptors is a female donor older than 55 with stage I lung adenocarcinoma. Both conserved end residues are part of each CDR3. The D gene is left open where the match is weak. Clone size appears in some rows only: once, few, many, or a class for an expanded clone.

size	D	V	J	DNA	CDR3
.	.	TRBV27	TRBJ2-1	TGTGCCAGCAGTTTGGCTAGCCGCGTGGGTGAGCAGTTCTTC	CASSLASRVGEQFF
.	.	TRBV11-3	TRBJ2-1	TGTGCCAGCAGCCAAGGGGGGGTAGTTTACAATGAGCAGTTCTTC	CASSQGGVVYNEQFF
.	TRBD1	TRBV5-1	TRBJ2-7	TGCGCCAGCAGTTTGGGGACAGGGTTAGGCGAGCAGTACTTC	CASSLGTGLGEQYF
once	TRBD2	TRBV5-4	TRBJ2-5	TGTGCCAGCAGCTCAAGAAAGACTAGAGCGGGAGGCCAAGAGACCCAGTACTTC	CASSSRKTRAGGQETQYF
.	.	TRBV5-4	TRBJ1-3	TGTGCCAGCAGCCCGGGAGCGGGCTCTGGAAACACCATATATTTT	CASSPGAGSGNTIYF
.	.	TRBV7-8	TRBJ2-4	TGTGCCAGCAGCTTAGCAGCCAAAAACATTCAGTACTTC	CASSLAAKNIQYF
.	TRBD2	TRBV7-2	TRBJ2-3	TGTGCCAGCAGCCGGACTAGCGGTATCACAGATACGCAGTATTTT	CASSRTSGITDTQYF
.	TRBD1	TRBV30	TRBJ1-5	TGTGCCTGGAGTGCCGGGACAGGGCGGTATAGCAATCAGCCCCAGCATTTT	CAWSAGTGRYSNQPQHF
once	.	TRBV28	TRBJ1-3	TGTGCCAGCAGTTTTGTTGGAAACACCATATATTTT	CASSFVGNTIYF
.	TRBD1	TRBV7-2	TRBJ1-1	TGTGCCAGCAGCTTGCAGGGGGCTAGCACTGAAGCTTTCTTT	CASSLQGASTEAFF
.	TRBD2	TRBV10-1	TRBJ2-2	TGCGCCAGCAGTGAGTCGACTCTGTGGACTAGTAACACCGGGGAGCTGTTTTTT	CASSESTLWTSNTGELFF
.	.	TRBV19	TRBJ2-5	TGTGCCAGTAGTATTACGGCAGCCCAAGAGACCCAGTACTTC	CASSITAAQETQYF
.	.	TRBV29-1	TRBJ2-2	TGCAGCGCCGGAGGGGTTACCGGGGAGCTGTTTTTT	CSAGGVTGELFF
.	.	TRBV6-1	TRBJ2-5	TGTGCCAGCGAAGCCTCGGCTACCGTGACCCAGTACTTC	CASEASATVTQYF
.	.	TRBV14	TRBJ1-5	TGTGCCAGCAGTCCGGACAGCTCTCAGCCCCAGCATTTT	CASSPDSSQPQHF
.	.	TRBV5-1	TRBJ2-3	TGCGCCAGCAGCTTGGAGGCCACAGATACGCAGTATTTT	CASSLEATDTQYF
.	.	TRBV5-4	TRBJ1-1	TGTGCCAGCAGCCAAGTCCCGTCCGCCCCTTTCTTT	CASSQVPSAPFF
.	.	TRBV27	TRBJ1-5	TGTGCCAGCAGTTTATCGAGGGGTTATCAGCCCCAGCATTTT	CASSLSRGYQPQHF
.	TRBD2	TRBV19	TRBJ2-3	TGTGCCAGTAGTATCCTAGCGGGAGGGTACACAGATACGCAGTATTTT	CASSILAGGYTDTQYF
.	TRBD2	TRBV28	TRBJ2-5	TGTGCCAGCAGTTTATCGACTAGCGGGGAGACCCAGTACTTC	CASSLSTSGETQYF
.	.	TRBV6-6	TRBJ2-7	TGTGCCAGCAGTGGGACGGGACCCTACGAGCAGTACTTC	CASSGTGPYEQYF
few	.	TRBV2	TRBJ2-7	TGTGCCAGCAATGGGGTCCTAAACTACGAGCAGTACTTC	CASNGVLNYEQYF
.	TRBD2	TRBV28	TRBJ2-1	TGTGCCAGCAGTTTCCAATCCGCCGGACTAGGATTTCTAAATGAGCAGTTCTTC	CASSFQSAGLGFLNEQFF
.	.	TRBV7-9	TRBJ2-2	TGTGCCAGCAGCTTGAACCTAGGAACCGGGGAGCTGTTTTTT	CASSLNLGTGELFF
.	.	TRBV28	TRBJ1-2	TGTGCCAGCAGTTTATCAGGCTATGGCTACACCTTC	CASSLSGYGYTF